Below are 28 T cell receptor beta chains sequenced from a single sample in a study of neurological immune-mediated disorders. Time point meaning: technical triplicate 2. In TCRdb, the 5' RACE reads were re-called with MiXCR into one record per CDR3 protein. The table lists more than 55,000 distinct CDR3 sequences, 24% of them singletons. Sequencing used PBMCs. All receptors derive from a man in his 60s with HTLV-1-associated myelopathy (HAM/TSP).

The count of this clonotype is one. This chain uses TRBV13 with TRBJ2-7; D is possibly TRBD2 (7 bases). Germline CDR1 and CDR2: PRHDT and FYEKMQ (reference sequence). The CDR3 extends over 16 amino acids. Trimming removed 3 bases at V and 2 bases at J, with 17 bases between. CDR3 in DNA: TGTGCCAGCAGCTTGGGGGGGGGCGGCCTAACCTACGAGCAGTACTTC. Amino acids: CASSLGGGGLTYEQYF. The full variable domain, in which reference TRBV13 and TRBJ2-7 provide the parts outside the CDR3, is AAGVIQSPRHLIKEKRETATLKCYPIPRHDTVYWYQQGPGQDPQFLISFYEKMQSDKGSIPDRFSAQQFSDYHSELNMSSLELGDSALYFCASSLGGGGLTYEQYFGPGTRLTVT.

The J gene is TRBJ2-7, the V gene TRBV7-2; tentatively, D is TRBD2 (5 bases). The V gene's germline CDR1 is SGHTA and CDR2 FQGNSA. V was shortened by 6 bases and J by 0 bases, with 12 bases between the two germline ends. The CDR3 is 14 residues long. DNA for the CDR3: TGTGCCAGCAGTCAGGACTCGGGCTCCTACGAGCAGTACTTC. Its translation is CASSQDSGSYEQYF.

This chain joins TRBV25-1 and TRBJ2-1, with 10 bases identical to TRBD2. The CDR3 covers 15 residues. Trimming cost V 1 base and J 9 bases; bases outside gene matches: 6. Germline CDR1 and CDR2: MGHDK and SYGVNS. The CDR3 DNA sequence: TGTGCCAGCAGTGAATTAAGCGGGAGGGCGGTTGAGCAGTTCTTC. It codes for CASSELSGRAVEQFF. The full variable domain, completed using reference TRBV25-1 and TRBJ2-1, is EADIYQTPRYLVIGTGKKITLECSQTMGHDKMYWYQQDPGMELHLIHYSYGVNSTEKGDLSSESTVSRIRTEHFPLTLESARPSHTSQYLCASSELSGRAVEQFFGPGTRLTVL.

This clonotype was observed many times. CDR3 in amino acids: CASSLSQADTQYF. In nucleotides, the CDR3 is TGTGCCAGCAGTTTGAGTCAGGCAGATACGCAGTATTTT. The chain uses TRBV6-6 and TRBJ2-3, with D unclear. V lost 4 bases to trimming and J lost 4 bases, with 9 bases between them. The CDR3 length is 13 residues. CDR1 and CDR2 (germline): MNHNY, SVGAGI (reference sequence).

V and J are TRBV9 and TRBJ1-6; no clear D. CDR3 length: 15 residues. The ends were cut back, 4 bases at V and 5 bases at J, with 13 bases in the middle. Germline CDR1 and CDR2: SGDLS and YYNGEE. DNA of the CDR3: TGTGCCAGCAGCCCCCTAGGATCGGATAATTCACCCCTCCACTTT. This sequence encodes CASSPLGSDNSPLHF.

Many counts were recorded for this clonotype. The CDR3 nucleotides read TGCGCCAGCAGCTTGGCGACTAGCGGGGGGAACACCGGGGAGCTGTTTTTT. Residues: CASSLATSGGNTGELFF. The chain has TRBV5-1 and TRBJ2-2; 12 bases match TRBD2. Per the germline V gene, CDR1 is SGHRS and CDR2 is YFSETQ. The CDR3 runs to 17 residues. Germline trimming cut 0 bases from V and 1 base from J; bases unmatched to any gene: 1.

This clonotype has a count of ten or more. The CDR3 region is CSVVKGGGGHEQYF. CDR3 DNA: TGCAGCGTTGTAAAGGGGGGAGGTGGCCACGAGCAGTACTTC. This chain joins TRBV29-1 and TRBJ2-7; D assignment may be TRBD1 or TRBD2 (6 bases each). The germline V gene encodes CDR1 SQVTM and CDR2 ANQGSEA. V dropped 4 bases and J dropped 5 bases, with 18 bases sitting between them. The CDR3 has 14 residues.

As to this clonotype: Germline is not matched at one junction end, which may reflect a read error. The chain is built from TRBV20-1 and TRBJ1-5, with a tentative D call TRBD1 (5 bases). The CDR3 consists of 12 residues. The germline gives CDR1 DFQATT, CDR2 SNEGSKA (reference sequence). The DNA of the CDR3 is TGCAGTGCTAGAGAAACAGGCCAGGCCCAGAATTTT. As protein: CSARETGQAQNF.

This sequence joins TRBV3-1 and TRBJ1-2; D is possibly TRBD1 (6 bases). Per the germline V gene, CDR1 is LGHDT and CDR2 is YNNKEL (reference sequence). The length of the CDR3 is 13 residues. V lost 4 bases and J lost 11, with 17 bases in between. CDR3 amino acids: CASSPAGMGAYTF. The CDR3 bases are TGTGCCAGCAGCCCAGCGGGCATGGGGGCGTACACCTTC.

The chain has TRBV7-9 and TRBJ2-7, with 11 positions matching TRBD1. The trim removed 1 base at V and 2 bases at J, leaving 1 base unmatched. Germline assignment: CDR1 SEHNR and CDR2 FQNEAQ (reference sequence). There are 15 residues in the CDR3. CDR3 protein: CASSLEGQGAYEQYF. Here the CDR3 DNA reads TGTGCCAGCAGCTTAGAGGGACAGGGGGCCTACGAGCAGTACTTC.

With respect to this clonotype: One end of the junction does not line up with germline, which may come from a read error. V is TRBV5-1 and J is TRBJ2-3, with D tentatively TRBD2 (6 bases). Germline lookup yields CDR1 SGHRS and CDR2 YFSETQ. This CDR3 has 15 amino acids. DNA of the CDR3: TGTACCAGCAGCTTAGGCGGGATCCCTGGGGATACGAAGTATTTT. Amino acids: CTSSLGGIPGDTKYF.

This clonotype appeared many times. This rearrangement joins TRBV7-8 to TRBJ2-3; possibly TRBD2 for D (5 bases). Trimming shortened V by 5 bases and J by 2 bases, and 20 bases separated the two germline ends. This CDR3 comprises 17 residues. The germline gives CDR1 SGHVS, CDR2 FQNEAQ. The CDR3 is CASSRGRLTRSTDTQYF. The DNA of the CDR3 is TGTGCCAGCAGCCGGGGAAGACTCACTCGATCCACAGATACGCAGTATTTT.

The sample holds a few counts of this clonotype. A clone one base away is much larger, so this may be a read error. This rearrangement joins TRBV6-1 to TRBJ2-3; D gene ambiguous. This CDR3 comprises 14 residues. Per the germline V gene, CDR1 is MNHNS and CDR2 is SASEGT. Written as DNA, the CDR3 is TGTGTCAGCAGTGAAGGGTTAGGGTCAGATACGCAGTATTTT. It specifies CVSSEGLGSDTQYF.

This clonotype was counted ten times or more. The chain couples TRBV5-1 to TRBJ2-5; possibly TRBD1 or TRBD2 for D (6 bases each). The CDR3 length is 14 residues. The germline V and J ends were trimmed by 3 bases and 4 bases, with 13 bases remaining between them. The germline V gene encodes CDR1 SGHRS and CDR2 YFSETQ. The CDR3 DNA reads as TGCGCCAGCAGCTGGGGGGCGGGAAGAGAGACCCAGTACTTC. Translating gives CASSWGAGRETQYF.

This clonotype was seen only once. This chain connects TRBV3-1 to TRBJ1-1; D not resolved. V was pared by 2 bases and J by 3 bases, with 16 bases between. The CDR3 sequence is 16 residues long. Looked up from germline, CDR1 is LGHDT and CDR2 is YNNKEL (reference sequence). The CDR3 region has the DNA TGTGCCAGCAGCCAACCGTTGACTGGGCGGGACACTGAAGCTTTCTTT. It encodes CASSQPLTGRDTEAFF.

This clonotype showed up many times. The chain joins TRBV7-2 to TRBJ2-6; D ambiguous. The CDR3 has 16 residues. Germline-derived CDR1 and CDR2 are SGHTA and FQGNSA. V was clipped by 5 bases and J by 0 bases, with 11 bases between them. The CDR3 DNA is TGTGCCAGCAGCCCGAGACGCGGCTCTGGGGCCAACGTCCTGACTTTC. Encoded protein: CASSPRRGSGANVLTF.

This clonotype was detected ten times or more. The chain couples TRBV7-3 to TRBJ2-1, with D perhaps TRBD2 (6 bases). Trimming removed 4 bases at V and 5 bases at J, with 15 bases between. Germline CDR1 and CDR2: SGHTA and FQGTGA. This CDR3 comprises 15 residues. The chain's CDR3 is CASSSLGSQDNEQFF. The CDR3 region has the DNA TGTGCCAGCAGCTCGCTCGGGAGCCAAGACAATGAGCAGTTCTTC. The full variable domain, in which reference TRBV7-3 and TRBJ2-1 provide the parts outside the CDR3, is GAGVSQTPSNKVTEKGKYVELRCDPISGHTALYWYRQSLGQGPEFLIYFQGTGAADDSGLPNDRFFAVRPEGSVSTLKIQRTERGDSAVYLCASSSLGSQDNEQFFGPGTRLTVL.

At least ten counts were recorded for this clonotype. The CDR3 DNA reads TGTGCCAGCAGTGTTGGGGGGGAGCAGTTCTTC. Amino acid sequence: CASSVGGEQFF. The chain combines TRBV25-1 with TRBJ2-1; maybe TRBD2 (6 bases). The germline gives CDR1 MGHDK, CDR2 SYGVNS. V lost 4 bases and J 10 bases, leaving 8 bases between the germline ends. The CDR3 sequence is 11 residues long.

This clonotype was recorded many times. The chain employs TRBV20-1 and TRBJ2-3; TRBD2 aligns across 12 bases. Germline V gives CDR1 DFQATT, CDR2 SNEGSKA (reference sequence). This CDR3 is 17 amino acids long. The J segment lost 3 bases and the V segment lost 3 bases, leaving 10 bases of the junction unmatched. CDR3 sequence reads: CSARTSGSYRGTDTQYF. The CDR3 nucleotides read TGCAGTGCTAGGACTAGCGGGAGTTATCGTGGGACAGATACGCAGTATTTT.

At least ten counts were recorded for this clonotype. The rearrangement joins TRBV5-6 to TRBJ2-3; the match to TRBD2 covers 8 bases. The J segment lost 5 bases and the V segment lost 2 bases, leaving 7 bases of the junction unmatched. From germline, CDR1 is SGHDT and CDR2 YYEEEE. The CDR3 is 15 amino acids. CDR3 residues: CASSLLLAGVDTQYF. CDR3 DNA sequence: TGTGCCAGCAGCTTATTGCTAGCGGGCGTAGATACGCAGTATTTT. Full variable domain (remainder filled in from reference TRBV5-6 and TRBJ2-3): DAGVTQSPTHLIKTRGQQVTLRCSPKSGHDTVSWYQQALGQGPQFIFQYYEEEERQRGNFPDRFSGHQFPNYSSELNVNALLLGDSALYLCASSLLLAGVDTQYFGPGTRLTVL.

This clonotype was observed a few times. V gene TRBV3-1 combines with J gene TRBJ1-1, with D possibly TRBD1 on 5 matching bases. V dropped 1 base and J dropped 1 base, with 7 bases sitting between them. Per the germline V gene, CDR1 is LGHDT and CDR2 is YNNKEL (reference sequence). The CDR3 sequence is 14 residues long. Here the CDR3 DNA reads TGTGCCAGCAGCCAAGGGACAAGGAACACTGAAGCTTTCTTT. This sequence encodes CASSQGTRNTEAFF.

This clonotype occurred many times. The gene calls are TRBV20-1 and TRBJ1-5; weak D call: TRBD1 (6 bases). The V gene lost 7 bases and the J gene lost 5 bases, with 18 bases spanning the gap. CDR3 length: 14 residues. Per the germline V gene, CDR1 is DFQATT and CDR2 is SNEGSKA (reference sequence). The CDR3, as DNA: TGCAGTGGTCGAAAGGGGGGTGTAGATCAGCCCCAGCATTTT. Its translation is CSGRKGGVDQPQHF.

This clonotype was counted ten times or more. V and J are TRBV20-1 and TRBJ2-5; 9 nucleotides line up with TRBD2. This CDR3 region has 15 residues. CDR1 and CDR2 (germline): DFQATT, SNEGSKA (reference sequence). V lost 3 bases, J lost 2 bases, and 7 bases stayed unmatched. The chain's CDR3 is CSARPLAGPQETQYF. In DNA, the CDR3 is TGCAGTGCTAGGCCCCTAGCGGGACCACAAGAGACCCAGTACTTC.

There are many counts of this clonotype. V and J are TRBV20-1 and TRBJ2-7; D possibly uses TRBD1 or TRBD2 (5 bases each). Trimming cost V 6 bases and J 4 bases, with 19 bases left between them. The CDR3 is made up of 14 amino acids. From germline, CDR1 is DFQATT and CDR2 SNEGSKA (reference sequence). The CDR3 DNA is TGCAGTGCCCAGAGGGGCGGTTTGGGTTACGAGCAGTACTTC. Translation: CSAQRGGLGYEQYF.

V usage is TRBV5-1 and J usage is TRBJ2-2; 10 bases agree with TRBD2. V dropped 3 bases and J dropped 5; count of bases not matched to a gene: 4. CDR3 size: 15 residues. Germline loops: CDR1 SGHRS, CDR2 YFSETQ. The CDR3 bases are TGCGCCAGCAGCTCCGGGACTAGCGTTACCGGGGAGCTGTTTTTT. Translation: CASSSGTSVTGELFF.

V gene TRBV6-2 or TRBV6-3 combines with J gene TRBJ2-7, with D uncertain. The CDR3 is 16 residues long. The germline V gene encodes CDR1 MNHEY and CDR2 SVGEGT. V was cut by 3 bases and J by 5 bases, with 20 bases left in between. The DNA for the CDR3 is TGTGCCAGCAGTTATCCCCAGTCTTCCTCTCTCGACGAGCAGTACTTC. It is translated as CASSYPQSSSLDEQYF.

This clonotype has at least ten counts. V and J are TRBV6-6 and TRBJ1-1, with 7 bases aligning to TRBD1. The CDR3 runs 14 residues. V shed 7 bases and J 0 bases; nucleotides not matched to a gene: 5. CDR1 is MNHNY, CDR2 SVGAGI, per germline (reference sequence). CDR3 sequence: CASTPGQLNTEAFF. CDR3 nucleotides: TGTGCCAGCACTCCGGGACAGTTGAACACTGAAGCTTTCTTT.

This clonotype has at least ten counts. This chain joins TRBV9 and TRBJ2-2, with 11 bases identical to TRBD1. Germline-derived CDR1 and CDR2 are SGDLS and YYNGEE. V was clipped by 7 bases and J by 3 bases; unmatched bases: 5. The CDR3 runs to 15 residues. As DNA, the CDR3 is TGTGCCAGCGCATGGGGACAGGGGGACACCGGGGAGCTGTTTTTT. Amino acid sequence: CASAWGQGDTGELFF. The complete variable domain, with remaining parts taken from reference TRBV9 and TRBJ2-2, reads DSGVTQTPKHLITATGQRVTLRCSPRSGDLSVYWYQQSLDQGLQFLIQYYNGEERAKGNILERFSAQQFPDLHSELNLSSLELGDSALYFCASAWGQGDTGELFFGEGSRLTVL.